These 17 T cell receptor beta chains were sequenced from one sample in a study of cytomegalovirus exposure and HLA in healthy donors. The PCR had 60 Vbeta and 13 Jbeta primers. This table comes from immunoSEQ multiplex PCR, and its TCRdb copy is limited to in-frame clones, with some not included. Altogether around 98,000 clones are present, about four fifths being singletons, with the ten largest covering more than 7%. The sample consisted of PBMCs. These receptors were obtained from a human donor in good health.

This chain links TRBV6-1 with TRBJ2-5; possibly TRBD1 for D (6 bases). The CDR3 is 13 residues long. Trimming took 4 bases from V and 2 from J, leaving 8 bases between them. The germline gives CDR1 MNHNS, CDR2 SASEGT. CDR3: CASSGTDQETQYF. The CDR3 nucleotides read TGTGCCAGCAGTGGGACAGATCAAGAGACCCAGTACTTC.

V gene TRBV11-1 combines with J gene TRBJ2-2, with a tentative D call TRBD2 (5 bases). Germline loops: CDR1 SGHAT, CDR2 FQDESV (reference sequence). The ends were cut back, 6 bases at V and 0 bases at J, with 11 bases in the middle. The CDR3 contains 15 residues. CDR3 DNA: TGTGCCAGCAGGACTACACGGGCGAACACCGGGGAGCTGTTTTTT. This gives the protein CASRTTRANTGELFF.

This clone was seen only once. The J gene is TRBJ2-1, the V gene TRBV10-2; 8 bases line up with TRBD2. Germline V gene data show CDR1 as WSHSY and CDR2 as SAAADI. V shed 10 bases and J 0 bases; nucleotides not matched to a gene: 5. This CDR3 region has 14 residues. CDR3 DNA sequence: TGCGCCACTCTCCGGGGGGGCTCCTACAATGAGCAGTTCTTC. Translating gives CATLRGGSYNEQFF.

This clone turned up a few times. The genes are TRBV5-4 and TRBJ1-1; D gene uncertain. This CDR3 has 13 amino acids. V lost 4 bases to trimming and J lost 1 base, with 8 bases between them. Germline V gives CDR1 SGHNT, CDR2 YYREEE (reference sequence). The CDR3 sequence: CASSAGRNTEAFF. The CDR3 nucleotides are TGTGCCAGCAGCGCGGGGAGGAACACTGAAGCTTTCTTT.

The CDR3 region is CAWKQGGAKQYF. CDR3 nucleotide sequence: TGTGCCTGGAAGCAAGGGGGGGCCAAGCAGTACTTC. This chain links TRBV30 with TRBJ2-7, with D possibly matching TRBD2 (7 bases). V shed 4 bases and J shed 8 bases, with 15 bases lying between them. This CDR3 contains 12 residues. Germline V gives CDR1 GTSNPN, CDR2 SVGIG (reference sequence).

This chain joins TRBV30 and TRBJ1-5, with 8 bases aligning to TRBD1. This CDR3 is built from 14 residues. The V and J ends lost 3 bases and 3 bases, in that order; junction bases with no gene match: 4. CDR1 is GTSNPN and CDR2 is SVGIG in the germline V gene (reference sequence). CDR3 coding DNA: TGTGCCTGGAGGGACAGGGTGCTCAATCAGCCCCAGCATTTT. Its protein is CAWRDRVLNQPQHF.

The rearrangement links TRBV10-3 to TRBJ2-5; 9 nucleotides align to TRBD2. The CDR3 contains 14 residues. J lost 5 bases, V lost 4 bases, and 5 bases had no gene match. Germline loops: CDR1 ENHRY, CDR2 SYGVKD. CDR3 sequence: CAISGGGARETQYF. The CDR3 DNA sequence: TGTGCCATCAGTGGCGGGGGGGCCCGCGAGACCCAGTACTTC.

The V call is TRBV5-1, the J call TRBJ1-1, with D perhaps matching TRBD1 (6 bases). The V and J ends lost 3 bases and 8 bases respectively, with 14 bases between them. This CDR3 region has 13 residues. Germline V gene data show CDR1 as SGHRS and CDR2 as YFSETQ. This CDR3 is CASSSIQTGEAFF. The CDR3 nucleotides are TGCGCCAGCAGCTCCATCCAAACAGGGGAAGCTTTCTTT.

The chain uses TRBV6-1 and TRBJ1-5, with D unclear. V lost 7 bases and J lost 7, with 17 bases in between. The CDR3 extends over 14 amino acids. The germline CDR1 and CDR2 sequences are MNHNS and SASEGT. In nucleotides, the CDR3 is TGTGCCAGCACCCACTCTCAAGCCCCGCAGCCCCAGCATTTT. As protein: CASTHSQAPQPQHF.

V and J are TRBV19 and TRBJ2-1; 11 bases map to TRBD2. CDR3 length: 15 amino acids. V lost 4 bases to trimming and J lost 5 bases; unmatched junction nucleotides: 4. CDR1 LNHDA and CDR2 SQIVND come from the germline V gene (reference sequence). The CDR3 loop reads CASSRLAGLNNEQFF. CDR3 bases: TGTGCCAGTAGTAGACTAGCGGGGTTAAACAATGAGCAGTTCTTC.

The chain links TRBV7-8 to TRBJ1-3; D perhaps matches TRBD1 (5 bases). Germline values: CDR1 SGHVS, CDR2 FQNEAQ. Trimming left V 5 bases short and J 1 base short, with 15 bases between. CDR3 length: 16 amino acids. The CDR3 region is CASSLVGPGSGNTIYF. In DNA, the CDR3 is TGTGCCAGCAGCCTGGTGGGGCCAGGGTCTGGAAACACCATATATTTT.

The gene calls are TRBV30 and TRBJ2-1, with 10 bases matching TRBD2. CDR3 size: 16 residues. V trimming: 2 bases; J trimming: 5 bases; junction bases outside the gene matches: 9. Germline loops: CDR1 GTSNPN, CDR2 SVGIG (reference sequence). The CDR3 nucleotides read TGTGCCTGGAGTCCCCCTAGGCTAGCGGGAGACAATGAGCAGTTCTTC. This translates into CAWSPPRLAGDNEQFF.

The chain carries TRBV9 and TRBJ1-5; tentative D call: TRBD1 (5 bases). With 5 bases removed from V and 9 bases from J, the gap between germline ends came to 18 bases. The CDR3 spans 14 residues. The germline gives CDR1 SGDLS, CDR2 YYNGEE. CDR3: CASSLGGDGRPQHF. For the CDR3, the DNA is TGTGCCAGCAGTCTGGGAGGGGACGGGCGGCCCCAGCATTTT.

A remark on this clone: The junction shows a germline mismatch at one end, possibly a read error. The chain joins TRBV5-4 to TRBJ2-7; D remains unclear. The germline gives CDR1 SGHNT, CDR2 YYREEE (reference sequence). This CDR3 has 13 amino acids. This CDR3 reads CASTVPSTDEQYF. CDR3 nucleotides: TGTGCAAGCACGGTACCCTCTACGGACGAGCAGTACTTC.

This clone has more than one count but fewer than ten. The chain joins TRBV5-1 to TRBJ2-5; D is perhaps TRBD1 (5 bases). Germline loops: CDR1 SGHRS, CDR2 YFSETQ. With 3 bases removed from V and 4 bases from J, the gap between germline ends came to 13 bases. This CDR3 comprises 14 residues. Here the CDR3 reads CASSSQGSGETQYF. CDR3 bases: TGCGCCAGCAGCTCGCAGGGTTCGGGAGAGACCCAGTACTTC.

The V gene is TRBV2, the J gene TRBJ2-5; D gene uncertain. With 4 bases removed from V and 5 bases from J, the gap between germline ends came to 5 bases. The germline CDR1 and CDR2 sequences are SNHLY and FYNNEI. This CDR3 has 11 amino acids. CDR3 DNA sequence: TGTGCCAGCAGTGTCGGGGAGACCCAGTACTTC. This codes for CASSVGETQYF. Drawing the rest from reference TRBV2 and TRBJ2-5, the complete variable domain is EPEVTQTPSHQVTQMGQEVILRCVPISNHLYFYWYRQILGQKVEFLVSFYNNEISEKSEIFDDQFSVERPDGSNFTLKIRSTKLEDSAMYFCASSVGETQYFGPGTRLLVL.

This sequence joins TRBV10-2 and TRBJ1-6; 12 bases are a match to TRBD1. With 7 bases clipped from V and 4 bases from J, the junction kept 11 bases outside the gene matches. The germline V gene encodes CDR1 WSHSY and CDR2 SAAADI. The CDR3 spans 18 residues. CDR3 sequence reads: CASTRDRGLSTYNSPLHF. CDR3 in DNA: TGCGCCAGCACCCGGGACAGGGGGCTCAGTACATATAATTCACCCCTCCACTTT.